Given below is one T cell receptor beta chain in context. Antigen specificity is unknown. These data come from a study of beta chain features in type 1 diabetes. The study, taken as a whole, reports: Naive, central memory and Treg TCRB repertoires appeared more alike in patients than in healthy donors.

Sequenced material consisted of expressed TCRB transcripts (all of the isolated RNA was reverse transcribed). About 3.5 million reads per sample on average were obtained from naive, central memory and regulatory T cell samples. Here immunoSEQ multiplex PCR was the method, and the copy in TCRdb shows in-frame clones only, minus some. The table shows 400,000 to 450,000 clones, with approximately 15% occurring only once. The CDR3 has 10 residues. CDR1 and CDR2 (germline): GTSNPN, SVGIG (reference sequence). V was pared by 5 bases and J by 15 bases, with 7 bases of the junction left unmatched. The material sequenced was naive CD4+ T cells from blood. The clonotype comes from a man in his thirties or forties in good health. The genes are TRBV30 and TRBJ2-3, with 8 bases identical to TRBD2. The CDR3 DNA follows: TGTGCCTGGTTTTCGGGAGGGCCATATTTT. This codes for CAWFSGGPYF. The full variable domain, completed using reference TRBV30 and TRBJ2-3, is SQTIHQWPATLVQPVGSPLSLECTVEGTSNPNLYWYRQAAGRGLQLLFYSVGIGQISSEVPQNLSASRPQDRQFILSSKKLLLSDSGFYLCAWFSGGPYFGPGTRLTVL.